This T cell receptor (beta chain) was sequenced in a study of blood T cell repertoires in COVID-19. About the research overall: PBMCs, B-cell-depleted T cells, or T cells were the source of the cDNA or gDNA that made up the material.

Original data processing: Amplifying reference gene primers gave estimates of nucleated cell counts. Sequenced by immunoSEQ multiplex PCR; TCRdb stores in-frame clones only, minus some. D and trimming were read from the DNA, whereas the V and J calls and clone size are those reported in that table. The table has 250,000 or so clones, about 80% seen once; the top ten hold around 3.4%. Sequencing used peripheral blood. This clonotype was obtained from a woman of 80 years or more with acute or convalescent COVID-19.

The CDR3 DNA is TGTGCCAGCAGCCTGACAGGTAACAATGAGCAGTTCTTC. Protein: CASSLTGNNEQFF. The rearrangement uses TRBV11-1 and TRBJ2-1; the D gene is possibly TRBD1 (6 bases). This CDR3 spans 13 amino acids. Trimming removed 5 bases from V and 5 bases from J, with 10 bases in between. The germline V gene encodes CDR1 SGHAT and CDR2 FQDESV (reference sequence).